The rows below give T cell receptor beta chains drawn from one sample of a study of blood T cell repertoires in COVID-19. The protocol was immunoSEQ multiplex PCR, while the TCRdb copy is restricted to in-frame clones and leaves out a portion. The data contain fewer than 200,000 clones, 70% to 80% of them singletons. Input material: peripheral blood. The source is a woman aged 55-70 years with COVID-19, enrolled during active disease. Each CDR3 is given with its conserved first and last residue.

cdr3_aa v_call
CASSSRTSGSGYEQYF TRBV5-6
CASSLAGTGSTDTQYF TRBV5-1
CASSLQGANEKLFF TRBV27
CATSRGRGTGQPQHF TRBV15
CASSQTNRLWESYTF TRBV14
CASSFGQGNQPQHF TRBV5-5
CASSQDGQGASGNTIYF TRBV4-2
CASSLDGTGGPLLLGF TRBV5-1
CASSSGGTGGETQYF TRBV5-1
CASIFSTGTPNGELFF TRBV7-2
CASSPDTGLAGETQYF TRBV7-3
CASSSGQENSPLHF TRBV7-8
CASSDRAGGWGEKLFF TRBV19
CASSRLTGGPETQYF TRBV6-6
CASSTQVAGGPATDTQYF TRBV7-9